Listed here are 24 T cell receptor beta chains from one sample, sequenced in a study of beta chain features in type 1 diabetes. Study-wide findings and caveats: Type 1 diabetes patients had TCRB CDR3s that were shorter (moderately but significantly so) in all four CD4+ subsets.

The investigators reverse transcribed all of the isolated RNA, so they sequenced expressed TCRB transcripts. Profiling relied on immunoSEQ multiplex PCR, and the TCRdb table lists in-frame clones only, not all of them. The sample carries some 290,000 clones, approximately 25% recorded once. Their antigen targets remain unknown. The sequenced sample consisted of naive CD4+ T cells from blood. The receptors come from a young woman with type 1 diabetes.

This clone was counted between two and nine times. The chain carries TRBV11-2 and TRBJ1-3, with 7 bases identical to TRBD1. Trimming at V came to 2 bases and at J to 2 bases, leaving 3 bases not matched to a gene. The germline CDR1 and CDR2 sequences are SGHAT and FQNNGV. There are 15 residues in the CDR3. CDR3 DNA: TGTGCCAGCAGCTTACCACAGGGGACTGGAAACACCATATATTTT. Translating it yields CASSLPQGTGNTIYF.

This clone was seen more than once but under ten times. V usage is TRBV7-2 and J usage is TRBJ2-3, with no clear D. Looked up from germline, CDR1 is SGHTA and CDR2 is FQGNSA. The V and J ends lost 2 bases and 4 bases respectively, with 10 bases between them. The CDR3 has 14 residues. Written as DNA, the CDR3 is TGTGCCAGCAGCTTAATGTCCGTCGCAGATACGCAGTATTTT. It is translated as CASSLMSVADTQYF.

This clone was seen more than once but under ten times. The chain is built from TRBV7-9 and TRBJ2-7; TRBD1 is a possible D gene (5 bases). Germline V gene data show CDR1 as SEHNR and CDR2 as FQNEAQ (reference sequence). The CDR3 is 17 amino acids. Trimming pared 5 bases from V and 1 base from J, leaving 21 bases between. Here the CDR3 reads CASSTSGLGQLSYEQYF. The CDR3 DNA is TGTGCCAGCAGCACGTCTGGTTTGGGGCAATTATCCTACGAGCAGTACTTC.

The chain has TRBV30 and TRBJ1-4, with a tentative D call TRBD1 (5 bases). The CDR3 is 13 residues long. Germline-derived CDR1 and CDR2 are GTSNPN and SVGIG (reference sequence). V lost 6 bases and J 8 bases, leaving 16 bases between the germline ends. CDR3 bases: TGTGCCTGCAATCCCCTGGGGGGAGAAAAACTGTTTTTT. Its protein is CACNPLGGEKLFF.

The V and J genes are TRBV7-3 and TRBJ2-3, with D possibly matching TRBD2 (6 bases). Between the trimmed V and J ends, which lost 8 bases and 2 bases, there was a span of 11 bases. The CDR3 loop spans 13 amino acids. CDR1 and CDR2 (germline): SGHTA, FQGTGA. CDR3 residues: CASGGAATDTQYF. The CDR3 DNA follows: TGTGCCAGCGGCGGGGCCGCCACAGATACGCAGTATTTT.

V gene TRBV30 combines with J gene TRBJ2-3, with TRBD2 identical over 9 bases. Germline values: CDR1 GTSNPN, CDR2 SVGIG (reference sequence). The CDR3 loop spans 16 amino acids. V lost 3 bases to trimming and J lost 5 bases; unmatched junction nucleotides: 12. The CDR3 is CAWSSGAGGSIDTQYF. The CDR3 coding sequence is TGTGCCTGGAGCTCGGGGGCGGGAGGGAGTATAGATACGCAGTATTTT.

This sequence joins TRBV18 and TRBJ2-1, with 11 bases identical to TRBD2. From germline, CDR1 is KGHSH and CDR2 LQKENI. The CDR3 is 15 amino acids. The ends lost 4 bases at V and 3 bases at J; junction bases unmatched: 2. The CDR3, as DNA: TGTGCCAGCTCACGTACTAGCGGGAGCTACAATGAGCAGTTCTTC. Translated: CASSRTSGSYNEQFF.

In its sample, this clone was seen a few times. The V call is TRBV5-4, the J call TRBJ2-3; 9 nucleotides match TRBD2. The CDR3 covers 14 residues. J was trimmed by 2 bases and V by 4 bases; bases with no gene match: 2. CDR1 SGHNT and CDR2 YYREEE come from the germline V gene (reference sequence). CDR3 protein: CASSPSGNTDTQYF. The CDR3 nucleotides read TGTGCCAGCAGCCCTAGCGGGAACACAGATACGCAGTATTTT.

The table lists this clone with a few counts. The genes are TRBV30 and TRBJ2-4, with a tentative D call TRBD1 (6 bases). The CDR3 runs to 12 residues. Trimming stripped 2 bases from V and 6 bases from J, with 8 bases between. CDR1 and CDR2 (germline): GTSNPN, SVGIG (reference sequence). The CDR3 here is CAWSSRGNIQYF. The CDR3 DNA is TGTGCCTGGAGTTCCAGGGGAAACATTCAGTACTTC.

DNA of the CDR3: TGTGCCAGCAGCTCAAGCGGGAGTGCGGCCGGGGAGCTGTTTTTT. Translation: CASSSSGSAAGELFF. The rearrangement uses TRBV7-2 and TRBJ2-2; 8 bases align to TRBD2. The CDR3 runs to 15 residues. Germline assignment: CDR1 SGHTA and CDR2 FQGNSA. Trimming removed 4 bases from V and 6 bases from J; junction bases left unmatched: 7. Complete variable domain (other parts from reference TRBV7-2 and TRBJ2-2): GAGVSQSPSNKVTEKGKDVELRCDPISGHTALYWYRQSLGQGLEFLIYFQGNSAPDKSGLPSDRFSAERTGGSVSTLTIQRTQQEDSAVYLCASSSSGSAAGELFFGEGSRLTVL.

The rearrangement links TRBV19 to TRBJ2-7; a possible D gene is TRBD1 (6 bases). With 4 bases removed from V and 1 base from J, the gap between germline ends came to 11 bases. The germline CDR1 and CDR2 sequences are LNHDA and SQIVND (reference sequence). This CDR3 is 14 amino acids long. CDR3 residues: CASSTRDTSYEQYF. The CDR3 DNA follows: TGTGCCAGTAGTACCCGGGACACATCCTACGAGCAGTACTTC.

V usage is TRBV29-1 and J usage is TRBJ2-1, with a tentative D call TRBD2 (6 bases). V was clipped by 3 bases and J by 8 bases, with 17 bases between them. From germline, CDR1 is SQVTM and CDR2 ANQGSEA. The CDR3 spans 14 residues. CDR3 DNA sequence: TGCAGCGTTGAGGTTCGCCTAGCTAGCGATGAGCAGTTCTTC. As protein: CSVEVRLASDEQFF.

A few counts support this clone. The DNA for the CDR3 is TGTGCCAGCAGCGTATTAGCGGGAGGAAGTTTTGGGAATGAGCAGTTCTTC. Protein product: CASSVLAGGSFGNEQFF. The gene calls are TRBV9 and TRBJ2-1; 10 nucleotides line up with TRBD2. The germline gives CDR1 SGDLS, CDR2 YYNGEE. The CDR3 consists of 17 residues. Trimming at V came to 1 base and at J to 7 bases, leaving 11 bases not matched to a gene.

The gene calls are TRBV30 and TRBJ2-1; the match to TRBD2 covers 10 bases. The CDR3 length is 15 residues. In germline, CDR1 is GTSNPN, CDR2 SVGIG (reference sequence). The V segment lost 2 bases and the J segment 5 bases; nucleotides outside the gene matches: 6. CDR3 nucleotides: TGTGCCTGGAGTCTAGCGGGGGATTTCCACAATGAGCAGTTCTTC. Amino acids: CAWSLAGDFHNEQFF.

Here the CDR3 reads CASSQEGGLATYNEQFF. The CDR3 DNA is TGCGCCAGCAGCCAAGAGGGGGGACTAGCAACCTACAATGAGCAGTTCTTC. The rearrangement uses TRBV4-1 and TRBJ2-1, with TRBD2 identical over 9 bases. Germline V gene data show CDR1 as MGHRA and CDR2 as YSYEKL. J lost 2 bases, V lost 0 bases, and 5 bases had no gene match. The CDR3 is 17 residues long.

This clone turned up a few times. This chain joins TRBV19 and TRBJ2-3, with a tentative D call TRBD1 (5 bases). The length of the CDR3 is 13 residues. The germline gives CDR1 LNHDA, CDR2 SQIVND (reference sequence). V dropped 7 bases and J dropped 3 bases, with 11 bases sitting between them. CDR3 sequence (DNA): TGTGCCAGTATCCGGCAGGGTACAGATACGCAGTATTTT. Translated, it gives CASIRQGTDTQYF.

The CDR3 DNA is TGCGCCAGCAGCCAGCCGACTGCGAACACCGGGGAGCTGTTTTTT. The encoded protein is CASSQPTANTGELFF. V is TRBV4-1 and J is TRBJ2-2; D unresolved. CDR1 and CDR2 from the germline V gene are MGHRA and YSYEKL. The CDR3 extends over 15 amino acids. Trimming shortened V by 3 bases and J by 0 bases, and 8 bases separated the two germline ends.

This clone was detected once. This chain connects TRBV5-1 to TRBJ2-1, with 7 positions matching TRBD2. The junction had 3 bases not matched to a gene; V was cut back by 3 bases and J by 0 bases. This CDR3 is 15 amino acids long. The germline V gene encodes CDR1 SGHRS and CDR2 YFSETQ. As DNA, the CDR3 is TGCGCCAGCAGCTCCGGGACTAACTCCTACAATGAGCAGTTCTTC. It yields the protein CASSSGTNSYNEQFF.

The chain combines TRBV29-1 with TRBJ2-3; D unclear. The V and J ends lost 7 bases and 1 base respectively, with 6 bases between them. This CDR3 region has 11 residues. Germline CDR1 SQVTM, CDR2 ANQGSEA. CDR3 sequence: CSGEGTDTQYF. CDR3 coding DNA: TGCAGCGGCGAGGGCACAGATACGCAGTATTTT.

This chain joins TRBV19 and TRBJ2-5; 7 bases match TRBD1. Per the germline V gene, CDR1 is LNHDA and CDR2 is SQIVND (reference sequence). J gave up 5 bases and V 5 bases, and 8 bases lay outside the gene matches. The CDR3 runs to 14 residues. CDR3 nucleotides: TGTGCCAGTAGTCCTACAGGGACAGCGGAGACCCAGTACTTC. Protein sequence: CASSPTGTAETQYF. The full variable domain, completed using reference TRBV19 and TRBJ2-5, is DGGITQSPKYLFRKEGQNVTLSCEQNLNHDAMYWYRQDPGQGLRLIYYSQIVNDFQKGDIAEGYSVSREKKESFPLTVTSAQKNPTAFYLCASSPTGTAETQYFGPGTRLLVL.

The chain joins TRBV6-1 to TRBJ2-5; D might be TRBD2 (5 bases). Germline V gene sequence: CDR1 MNHNS, CDR2 SASEGT. This CDR3 is built from 14 residues. Trimming shortened V by 1 base and J by 5 bases, and 11 bases separated the two germline ends. The CDR3 loop is CASSEGQPGETQYF. The CDR3 DNA is TGTGCCAGCAGTGAAGGTCAGCCGGGGGAGACCCAGTACTTC.

This clone appeared a few times. The chain recombines TRBV27 with TRBJ2-3; 8 bases align to TRBD2. Germline V gives CDR1 MNHEY, CDR2 SMNVEV (reference sequence). With 4 bases clipped from V and 6 bases from J, the junction kept 12 bases outside the gene matches. CDR3 length: 16 residues. In nucleotides, the CDR3 is TGTGCCAGCAGTTCCCTCCGACTAGCGAGCCAGGATACGCAGTATTTT. This gives the protein CASSSLRLASQDTQYF.

The V and J genes are TRBV27 and TRBJ2-7, with 9 positions matching TRBD1. CDR1 and CDR2 (germline): MNHEY, SMNVEV (reference sequence). J gave up 5 bases and V 0 bases, and 2 bases lay outside the gene matches. The CDR3 consists of 14 residues. CDR3 coding DNA: TGTGCCAGCAGTTTATCGACAGGGGGTGACGAGCAGTACTTC. This codes for CASSLSTGGDEQYF.

J is TRBJ2-7 and V is TRBV19, with D perhaps TRBD2 (5 bases). The CDR3 extends over 16 amino acids. Germline CDR1 and CDR2: LNHDA and SQIVND (reference sequence). V was shortened by 3 bases and J by 0 bases, with 15 bases between the two germline ends. The CDR3 bases are TGTGCCAGTAGTATGGGCGGGCAGGAAGGCTCCTACGAGCAGTACTTC. Translating it yields CASSMGGQEGSYEQYF.